The rows below give T cell receptor beta chains drawn from one sample of a study of post-analysis software for immune sequencing data. TCRdb ran MiXCR on the PCR reads and lists one entry per CDR3 protein. This sample has over 250,000 distinct CDR3 sequences; 35% to 40% occur once, and the top ten carry under 5.5%. Sequenced material: blood. These receptors all come from a girl aged 10 to 17 with multiple sclerosis. The CDR3 runs from the conserved cysteine through the conserved F or W. Fields, in order: D gene, clone size, V gene, J gene, CDR3 DNA, CDR3 protein. The D gene is left open where the match is weak. Clone sizes are given selectively: once, few, many, or a class where the clone is expanded.

>TRBD1|.|TRBV12-3/TRBV12-4|TRBJ2-2
TGTGCCAGCAGTGTCCGGGACAGGAACACCGGGGAGCGGTTTTTT
CASSVRDRNTGERFF
>TRBD1|.|TRBV10-3|TRBJ2-7
TGTGCCATCAGCCGAACAGGGGAGCCCTACGAGCAGTACTTC
CAISRTGEPYEQYF
>TRBD1|many|TRBV7-9|TRBJ2-1
TGTGCCAGCAGCTTAGAGGGACAGGGTGAAATTGAGCAGTTCTTC
CASSLEGQGEIEQFF
>TRBD2|.|TRBV6-4|TRBJ2-1
TGTGCCAGCAGTGCGGCTAGCGGGAGTCGCGATGAGCAGTTCTTC
CASSAASGSRDEQFF
>.|.|TRBV15|TRBJ1-2
TGTGCCACCAGTCCAGACATTAACTATGGCTACACCTTC
CATSPDINYGYTF
>.|.|TRBV20-1|TRBJ2-3
TGCAGTGCTGCCCCCCAGACTACAGATACGCAGTATTTT
CSAAPQTTDTQYF
>.|few|TRBV27|TRBJ1-4
TGTGCCAGCAGTGCCCAGGACATCAGACGGGAAAAACTGTTTTTT
CASSAQDIRREKLFF
>.|many|TRBV7-9|TRBJ2-3
TGTGCCAGCAGCTTAGGGGTTGGTACGCAGTATTTT
CASSLGVGTQYF
>TRBD2|many|TRBV6-2/TRBV6-3|TRBJ2-1
TGTGCCAGCAGTTACGGGACTAGCGGGGGGCTCCATGAGCAGTTCTTC
CASSYGTSGGLHEQFF
>.|few|TRBV5-6|TRBJ2-6
TGTGCCAGCAGCCTTAACGGAAACTCTGGGGCCAACGTCCTGACTTTC
CASSLNGNSGANVLTF
>.|many|TRBV7-2|TRBJ1-6
TGTGCCAGCAGCTTAATCCAAGACTCACCCCTCCACTTT
CASSLIQDSPLHF
>TRBD2|many|TRBV24-1|TRBJ2-1
TGTGCCACCAGTGATTTGCAGGCGGGGGGGTATAATGAGCAGTTCTTC
CATSDLQAGGYNEQFF
>.|many|TRBV10-2|TRBJ2-7
TGCGCCAGCAGTGTCCTTGCGGGAAGTGGCGAGCAGTACTTC
CASSVLAGSGEQYF
>TRBD1|many|TRBV5-6|TRBJ1-2
TGTGCCAGCAGCCTACTACACCAGGGGGTCGCGGGCTACACCTTC
CASSLLHQGVAGYTF
>.|many|TRBV5-6|TRBJ2-1
TGTGCCAGCAGCCCACGGGTTCTCTCCAATGAGCAGTTCTTC
CASSPRVLSNEQFF
>.|.|TRBV7-2|TRBJ2-3
TGTGCCAGCGGCGATGCGGGGCAGGGAAGAGATACGCAGTATTTT
CASGDAGQGRDTQYF
>.|.|TRBV9|TRBJ2-5
TGTGCCAGCAGCGTCTATCTAGCCGGGGAGCAGTACTTC
CASSVYLAGEQYF
>.|many|TRBV5-1|TRBJ2-7
TGCGCCAGCAGCGCAAGGTTGTACTGGTTCGAGCAGTACTTC
CASSARLYWFEQYF
>.|few|TRBV5-1|TRBJ1-1
TGCGCCAGCAGCTTGGGTGGAGGGGACGCTGAAGCTTTCTTT
CASSLGGGDAEAFF
>.|few|TRBV14|TRBJ2-3
TGTGCCAGCAGCCAAGACCGGGGGTTGGATACGCAGTATTTT
CASSQDRGLDTQYF
>TRBD1|.|TRBV13|TRBJ2-7
TGTGCCAGCAGCGTGACAGGGCGCGAGCAGTACTTC
CASSVTGREQYF
>TRBD2|.|TRBV7-2|TRBJ2-5
TGTGCCAGCAGCTTAACGGCCCTCCTAGCGGGGGACCAAGAGACCCAGTACTTC
CASSLTALLAGDQETQYF
>TRBD2|many|TRBV29-1|TRBJ2-1
TGCAGCGTTGACCCTAGCGGCGAGCAGTTCTTC
CSVDPSGEQFF
>TRBD1|many|TRBV5-6|TRBJ1-2
TGTGCCAGCAGCTTGCGGGGACAGGGGGCGAATGGCTACACCTTC
CASSLRGQGANGYTF
>.|many|TRBV6-5|TRBJ2-1
TGTGCCAGCACCCAGGGGAATGAGCAGTTCTTC
CASTQGNEQFF
>TRBD2|.|TRBV28|TRBJ2-5
TGTGCCGGCAGGGCGGGGGGCCGGGGCAATGAGCAGTACTTC
CAGRAGGRGNEQYF
>.|many|TRBV2|TRBJ2-2
TGTGCCAGCAGTGAAATACAGGGGAACACCGGGGAGCTGTTTTTT
CASSEIQGNTGELFF
>TRBD2|few|TRBV20-1|TRBJ2-2
TGCAGTGCTAGATCAATAGCGGGAGGGAACACCGGGGAGCTGTTTTTT
CSARSIAGGNTGELFF
>.|many|TRBV5-6|TRBJ1-5
TGTGCCAGCAGCTTGGGGGGGGCGTCTCAGCCCCAGCATTTT
CASSLGGASQPQHF